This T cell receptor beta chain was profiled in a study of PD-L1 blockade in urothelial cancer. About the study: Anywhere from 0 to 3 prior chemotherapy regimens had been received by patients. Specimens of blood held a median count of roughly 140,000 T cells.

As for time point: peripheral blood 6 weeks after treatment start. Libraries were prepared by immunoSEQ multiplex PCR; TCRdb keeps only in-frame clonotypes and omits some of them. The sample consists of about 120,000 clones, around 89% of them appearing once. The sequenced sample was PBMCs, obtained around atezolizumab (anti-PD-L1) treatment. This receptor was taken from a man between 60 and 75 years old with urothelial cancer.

The DNA for the CDR3 is TGCAGCGTTGCCCGAGGACAGGGAAACTACAATGAGCAGTTCTTC. Protein sequence: CSVARGQGNYNEQFF. The chain uses TRBV29-1 and TRBJ2-1; the match to TRBD1 covers 8 bases. Trimming at V came to 4 bases and at J to 3 bases, leaving 8 bases not matched to a gene. The CDR3 extends over 15 amino acids. Per germline, CDR1 SQVTM and CDR2 ANQGSEA.